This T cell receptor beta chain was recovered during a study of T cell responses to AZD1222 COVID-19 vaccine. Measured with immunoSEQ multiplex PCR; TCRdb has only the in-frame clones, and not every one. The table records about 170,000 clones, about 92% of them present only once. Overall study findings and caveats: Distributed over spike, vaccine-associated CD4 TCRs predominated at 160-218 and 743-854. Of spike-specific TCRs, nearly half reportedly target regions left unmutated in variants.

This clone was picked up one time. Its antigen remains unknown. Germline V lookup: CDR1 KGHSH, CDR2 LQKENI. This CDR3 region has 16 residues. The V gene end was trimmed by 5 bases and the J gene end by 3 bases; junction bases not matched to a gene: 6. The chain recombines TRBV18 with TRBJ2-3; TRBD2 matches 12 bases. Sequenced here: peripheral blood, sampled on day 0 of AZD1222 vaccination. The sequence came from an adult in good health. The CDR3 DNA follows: TGTGCCAGCTCAGTACGGACTAGCGGGAAAACAGATACGCAGTATTTT. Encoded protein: CASSVRTSGKTDTQYF.